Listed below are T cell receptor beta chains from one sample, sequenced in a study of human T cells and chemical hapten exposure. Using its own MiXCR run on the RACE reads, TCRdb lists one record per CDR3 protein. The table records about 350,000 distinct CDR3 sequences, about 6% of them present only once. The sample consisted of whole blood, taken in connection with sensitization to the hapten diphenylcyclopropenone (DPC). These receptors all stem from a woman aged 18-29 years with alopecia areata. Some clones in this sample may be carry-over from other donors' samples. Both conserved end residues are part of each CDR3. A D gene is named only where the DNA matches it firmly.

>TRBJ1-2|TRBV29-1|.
CSVGAGQNYGYTF
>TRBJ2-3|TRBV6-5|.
CASSLRQGRDTDTQYF
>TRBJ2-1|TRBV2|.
CASSRQRTSYNEQFF
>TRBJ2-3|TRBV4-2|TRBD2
CASSLRGLAGLINTDTQYF
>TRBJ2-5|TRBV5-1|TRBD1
CASSFQGAEETQYF
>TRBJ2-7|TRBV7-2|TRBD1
CASSLMTGRELYEQYF
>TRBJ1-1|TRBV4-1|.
CASSQMGDGRFNTEAFF
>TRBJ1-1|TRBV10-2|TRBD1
CASSEGRGRTEAFF
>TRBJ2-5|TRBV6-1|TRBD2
CASSSSGGKETQYF
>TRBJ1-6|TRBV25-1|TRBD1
CASSDPGRGPPLHF
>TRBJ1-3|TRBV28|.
CASSLLTLRSGNTIYF
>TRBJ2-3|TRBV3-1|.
CASSHVTGTDTQYF
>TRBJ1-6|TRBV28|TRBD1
CASSTLTGDDSVESLHF
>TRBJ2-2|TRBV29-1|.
CSVELGYGTGELFF
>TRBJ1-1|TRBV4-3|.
CASSQDNSGTMNTEAFF
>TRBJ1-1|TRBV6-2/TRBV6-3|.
CASSYSRTVEAFF
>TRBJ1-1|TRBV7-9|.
CASSFVPPEAFF
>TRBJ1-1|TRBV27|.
CASSFGTRNTEAFF
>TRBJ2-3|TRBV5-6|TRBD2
CASTPSGGIPVTDTQYF
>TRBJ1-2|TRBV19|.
CASSPAWDEGYTF
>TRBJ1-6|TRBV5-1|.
CASSLWWHYNSPLHF
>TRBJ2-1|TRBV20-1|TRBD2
CSARYLAGDHNEQFF
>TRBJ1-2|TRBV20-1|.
CSARSGADIYGYTF
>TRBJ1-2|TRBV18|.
CASSPRDGNYGYTF
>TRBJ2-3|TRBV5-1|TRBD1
CASGTGDSDTQYF
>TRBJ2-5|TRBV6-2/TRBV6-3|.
CASSYLDSLPGKTQYF
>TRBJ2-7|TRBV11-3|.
CASSPGTAGGEQYF
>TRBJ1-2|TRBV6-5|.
CASSYPGTWGYTF
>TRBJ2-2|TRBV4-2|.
CASSQEPGITGELFF
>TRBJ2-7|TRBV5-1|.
CASSADSNYEQYF
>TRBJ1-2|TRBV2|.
CASRGPGAEGYTF
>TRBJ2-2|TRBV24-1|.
CATSEPGNTGELFF
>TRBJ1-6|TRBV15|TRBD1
CATRRDRYNSPLHF
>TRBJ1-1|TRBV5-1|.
CASSAQGPGATEAFF
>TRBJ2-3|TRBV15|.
CATKRGLATRRTDTQYF
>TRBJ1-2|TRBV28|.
CASSLSGSLSYGYTF
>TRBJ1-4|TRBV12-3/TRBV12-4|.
CASSLLDGNEKLFF
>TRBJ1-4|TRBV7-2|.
CASSRSGSDSEKLFF
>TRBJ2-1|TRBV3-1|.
CASSQPLTRQGGQFF
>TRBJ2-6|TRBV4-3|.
CASSQVGRLSSGANVLTF
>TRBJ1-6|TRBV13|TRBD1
CASSFRQGTNSPLHF
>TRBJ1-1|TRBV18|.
CASPREGIMNTEAFF
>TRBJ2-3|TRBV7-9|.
CASSFQGTLDTQYF
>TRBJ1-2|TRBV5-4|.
CASSLISKGALYGYTF
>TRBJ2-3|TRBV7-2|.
CASILGGGQGTDTQYF
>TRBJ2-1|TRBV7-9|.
CASSPRKGILADPTYNEQFF
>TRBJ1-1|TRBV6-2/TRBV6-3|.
CASKDGRWVSEAFF
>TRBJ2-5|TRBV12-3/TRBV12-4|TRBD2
CATVDLRGLASPQYF
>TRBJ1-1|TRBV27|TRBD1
CAEGTGNYTEAFF
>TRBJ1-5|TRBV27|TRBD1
CASSPHAGGPNQPQHF